Listed below are T cell receptor beta chains from one sample, sequenced in a study of Graves' ophthalmopathy and Graves' hyperthyroidism. MiXCR, applied by TCRdb to the multiplex PCR reads, yields one record per CDR3 protein. The sample has around 1,000,000 distinct CDR3 sequences; approximately 35% are singletons. Specimen: peripheral blood or thyroid tissue (not recorded which). All receptors come from an adult man with Graves' hyperthyroidism. CDR3s include the opening cysteine and the closing phenylalanine or tryptophan. The D gene is left open where the match is weak. Clone size is shown for a subset of rows, as once, few, many or a class of expanded clone.

v_gene: TRBV7-2
j_gene: TRBJ2-5
abundance: many
d_gene: NA
CDR3nt: TGTGCCAGCAGCGAAGGGCCCCAGACCCAGTACTTC
CDR3aa: CASSEGPQTQYF

v_gene: TRBV7-6
j_gene: TRBJ2-7
abundance: many
d_gene: NA
CDR3nt: TGTGCCAGCAGCTTAAGGGCAGGGGTTGCCTACGAGCAGTACTTC
CDR3aa: CASSLRAGVAYEQYF

v_gene: TRBV25-1
j_gene: TRBJ2-3
abundance: NA
d_gene: NA
CDR3nt: TGTGCCAGCAGTGAAAGGGGGGACCCCCTCCCCACAGATACGCAGTATTTT
CDR3aa: CASSERGDPLPTDTQYF

v_gene: TRBV19
j_gene: TRBJ2-7
abundance: NA
d_gene: TRBD1
CDR3nt: TGTGCCAGTAGAAGGGGGCCAGGGATGTACGAGCAGTACTTC
CDR3aa: CASRRGPGMYEQYF

v_gene: TRBV6-1
j_gene: TRBJ1-5
abundance: few
d_gene: TRBD1
CDR3nt: TGTGCCACCTGGACAGGGGAAAGGCAGCCCCAGCATTTT
CDR3aa: CATWTGERQPQHF

v_gene: TRBV20-1
j_gene: TRBJ1-1
abundance: NA
d_gene: NA
CDR3nt: TGCAGTGCTAGGGTCATGAACACTGAAGCTTTCTTT
CDR3aa: CSARVMNTEAFF

v_gene: TRBV7-2
j_gene: TRBJ1-2
abundance: few
d_gene: NA
CDR3nt: TGTGCCAGCAGCCCCTACGACACCCAACCCCGGCGAGGCTACACCTTC
CDR3aa: CASSPYDTQPRRGYTF

v_gene: TRBV19
j_gene: TRBJ2-6
abundance: many
d_gene: NA
CDR3nt: TGTGCCAGTAGTTTGAGACAGGCCAGCTCTGGGGCCAACGTCCTGACTTTC
CDR3aa: CASSLRQASSGANVLTF

v_gene: TRBV5-4
j_gene: TRBJ2-7
abundance: many
d_gene: NA
CDR3nt: TGTGCCAGCAGCTCGGCAGACTCCTACGAGCAGTACTTC
CDR3aa: CASSSADSYEQYF

v_gene: TRBV15
j_gene: TRBJ1-4
abundance: NA
d_gene: TRBD1
CDR3nt: TGTGCCACCAGCCCTGGGACAGCCGATAGGGAAAAACTGTTTTTT
CDR3aa: CATSPGTADREKLFF

v_gene: TRBV19
j_gene: TRBJ2-3
abundance: NA
d_gene: NA
CDR3nt: TGTGCCAGTAGGAAGGAGGACACAGATACGCAGTATTTT
CDR3aa: CASRKEDTDTQYF